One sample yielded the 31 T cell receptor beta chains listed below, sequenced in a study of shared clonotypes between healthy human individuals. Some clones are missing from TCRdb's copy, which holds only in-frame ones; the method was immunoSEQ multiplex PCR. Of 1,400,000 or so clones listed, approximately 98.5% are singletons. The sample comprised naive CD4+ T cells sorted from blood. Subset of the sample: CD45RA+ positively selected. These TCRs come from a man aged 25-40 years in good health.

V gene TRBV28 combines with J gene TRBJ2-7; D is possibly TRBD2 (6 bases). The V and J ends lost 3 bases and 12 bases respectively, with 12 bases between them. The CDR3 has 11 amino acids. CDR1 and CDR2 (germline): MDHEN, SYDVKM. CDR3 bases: TGTGCCAGCAGTTTTATGTTAGCGGTGTACTTC. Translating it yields CASSFMLAVYF.

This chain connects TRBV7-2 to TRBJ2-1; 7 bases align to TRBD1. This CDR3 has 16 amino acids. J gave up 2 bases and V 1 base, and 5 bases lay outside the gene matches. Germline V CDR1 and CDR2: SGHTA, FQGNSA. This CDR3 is CASSLEGTVAYNEQFF. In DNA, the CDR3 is TGTGCCAGCAGCTTAGAAGGGACAGTGGCCTACAATGAGCAGTTCTTC.

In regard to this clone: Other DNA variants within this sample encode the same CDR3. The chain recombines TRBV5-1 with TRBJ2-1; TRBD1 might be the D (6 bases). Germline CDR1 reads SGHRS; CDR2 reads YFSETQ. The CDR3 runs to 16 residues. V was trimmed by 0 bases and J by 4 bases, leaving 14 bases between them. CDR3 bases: TGCGCCAGCAGCTTGGTTGCCGGGACATCTTACAATGAGCAGTTCTTC. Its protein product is CASSLVAGTSYNEQFF.

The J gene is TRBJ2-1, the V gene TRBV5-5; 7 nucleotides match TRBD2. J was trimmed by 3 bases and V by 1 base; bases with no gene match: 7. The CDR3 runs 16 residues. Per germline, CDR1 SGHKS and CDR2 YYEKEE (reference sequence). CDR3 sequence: CASSLTSVNHYNEQFF. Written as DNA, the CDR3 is TGTGCCAGCAGCTTGACTAGCGTTAATCACTACAATGAGCAGTTCTTC.

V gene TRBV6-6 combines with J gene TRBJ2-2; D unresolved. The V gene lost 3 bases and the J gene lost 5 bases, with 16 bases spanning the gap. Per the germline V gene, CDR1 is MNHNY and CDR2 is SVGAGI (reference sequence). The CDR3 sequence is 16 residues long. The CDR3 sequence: CASSYTMSPQTGELFF. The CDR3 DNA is TGTGCCAGCAGTTATACTATGAGCCCGCAAACCGGGGAGCTGTTTTTT.

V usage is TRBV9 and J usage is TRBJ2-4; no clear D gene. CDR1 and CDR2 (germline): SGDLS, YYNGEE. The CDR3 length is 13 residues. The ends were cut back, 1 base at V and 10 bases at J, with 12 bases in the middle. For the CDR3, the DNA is TGTGCCAGCAGCGTATCCCCTCCCGGGATTCAGTACTTC. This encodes CASSVSPPGIQYF. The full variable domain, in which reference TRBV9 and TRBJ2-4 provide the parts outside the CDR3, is DSGVTQTPKHLITATGQRVTLRCSPRSGDLSVYWYQQSLDQGLQFLIQYYNGEERAKGNILERFSAQQFPDLHSELNLSSLELGDSALYFCASSVSPPGIQYFGAGTRLSVL.

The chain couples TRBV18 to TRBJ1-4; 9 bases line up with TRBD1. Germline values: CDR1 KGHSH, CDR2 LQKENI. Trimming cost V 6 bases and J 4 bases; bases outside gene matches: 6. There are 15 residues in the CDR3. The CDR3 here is CASSRGQGSNEKLFF. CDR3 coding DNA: TGTGCCAGCTCCCGAGGACAGGGGAGTAATGAAAAACTGTTTTTT.

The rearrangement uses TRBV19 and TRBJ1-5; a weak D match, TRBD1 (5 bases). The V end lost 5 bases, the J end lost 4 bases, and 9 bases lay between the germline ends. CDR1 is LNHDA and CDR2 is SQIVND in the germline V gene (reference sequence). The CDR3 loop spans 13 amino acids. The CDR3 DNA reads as TGTGCCAGTAGTCCGACAGTGAATCAGCCCCAGCATTTT. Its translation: CASSPTVNQPQHF.

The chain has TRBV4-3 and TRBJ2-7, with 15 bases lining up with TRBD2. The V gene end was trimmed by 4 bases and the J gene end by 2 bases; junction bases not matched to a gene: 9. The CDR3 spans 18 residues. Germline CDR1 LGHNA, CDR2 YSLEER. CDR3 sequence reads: CASSPSGTSGRFPYEQYF. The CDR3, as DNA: TGCGCCAGCAGCCCCTCCGGGACTAGCGGGAGGTTCCCCTACGAGCAGTACTTC.

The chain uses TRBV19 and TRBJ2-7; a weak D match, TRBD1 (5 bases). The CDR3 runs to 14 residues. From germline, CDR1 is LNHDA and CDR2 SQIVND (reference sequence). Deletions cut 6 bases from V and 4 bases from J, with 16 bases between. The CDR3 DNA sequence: TGTGCCAGTAGCCGACAGACACCGGTATACGAGCAGTACTTC. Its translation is CASSRQTPVYEQYF.

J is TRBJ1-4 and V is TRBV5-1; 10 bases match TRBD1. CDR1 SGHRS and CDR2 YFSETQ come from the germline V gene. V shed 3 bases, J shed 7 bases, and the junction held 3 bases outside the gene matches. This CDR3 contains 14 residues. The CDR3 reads CASSSGTGAEKLFF. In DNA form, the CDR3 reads TGCGCCAGCAGCTCCGGGACAGGGGCTGAAAAACTGTTTTTT.

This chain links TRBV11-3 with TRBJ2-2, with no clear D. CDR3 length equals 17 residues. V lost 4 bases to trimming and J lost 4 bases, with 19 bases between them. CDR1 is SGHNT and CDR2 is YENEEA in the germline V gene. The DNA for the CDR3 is TGTGCCAGCAGCTCGGTCAGTACTGGCACGGGCACCGGGGAGCTGTTTTTT. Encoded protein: CASSSVSTGTGTGELFF.

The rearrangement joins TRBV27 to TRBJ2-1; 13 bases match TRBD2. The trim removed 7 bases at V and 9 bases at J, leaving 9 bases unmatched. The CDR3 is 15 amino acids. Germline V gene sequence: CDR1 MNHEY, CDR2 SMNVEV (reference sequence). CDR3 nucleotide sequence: TGTGCCAGCACTCGACTAGCGGGAGGTCCGGGTGAGCAGTTCTTC. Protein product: CASTRLAGGPGEQFF.

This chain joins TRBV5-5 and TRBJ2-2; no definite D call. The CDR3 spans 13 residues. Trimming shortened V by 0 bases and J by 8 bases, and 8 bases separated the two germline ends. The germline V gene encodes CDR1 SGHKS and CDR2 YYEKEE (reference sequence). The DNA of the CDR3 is TGTGCCAGCAGCTTGGCTCAGTTGGGGGAGCTGTTTTTT. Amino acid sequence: CASSLAQLGELFF.

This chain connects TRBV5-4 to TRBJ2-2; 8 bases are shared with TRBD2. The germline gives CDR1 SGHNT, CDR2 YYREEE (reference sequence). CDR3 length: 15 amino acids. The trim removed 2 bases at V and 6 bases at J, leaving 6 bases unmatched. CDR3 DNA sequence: TGTGCCAGCAGCTTAGCGGGGGCGGCAGCCGGGGAGCTGTTTTTT. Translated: CASSLAGAAAGELFF.

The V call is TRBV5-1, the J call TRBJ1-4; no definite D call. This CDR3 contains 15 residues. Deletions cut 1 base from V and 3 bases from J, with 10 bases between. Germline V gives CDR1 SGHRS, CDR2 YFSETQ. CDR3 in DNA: TGCGCCAGCAGCTTGACCGGGAAGGCTAATGAAAAACTGTTTTTT. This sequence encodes CASSLTGKANEKLFF.

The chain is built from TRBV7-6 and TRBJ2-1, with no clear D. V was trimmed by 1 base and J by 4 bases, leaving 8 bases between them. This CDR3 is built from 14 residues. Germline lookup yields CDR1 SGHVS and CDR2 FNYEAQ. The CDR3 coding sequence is TGTGCCAGCAGCTTAGGAGGCCAGTACAATGAGCAGTTCTTC. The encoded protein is CASSLGGQYNEQFF.

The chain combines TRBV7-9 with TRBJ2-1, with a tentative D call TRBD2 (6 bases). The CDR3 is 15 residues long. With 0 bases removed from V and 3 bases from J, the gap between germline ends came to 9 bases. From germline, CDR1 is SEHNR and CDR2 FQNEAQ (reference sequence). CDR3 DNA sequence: TGTGCCAGCAGCTTAGCCGCGGGGAACTACAATGAGCAGTTCTTC. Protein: CASSLAAGNYNEQFF.

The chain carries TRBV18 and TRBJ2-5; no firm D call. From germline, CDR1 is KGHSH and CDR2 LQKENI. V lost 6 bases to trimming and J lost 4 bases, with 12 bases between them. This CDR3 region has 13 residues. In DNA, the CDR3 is TGTGCCAGCTCCGCCTGGGGTCCAGAGACCCAGTACTTC. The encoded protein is CASSAWGPETQYF.

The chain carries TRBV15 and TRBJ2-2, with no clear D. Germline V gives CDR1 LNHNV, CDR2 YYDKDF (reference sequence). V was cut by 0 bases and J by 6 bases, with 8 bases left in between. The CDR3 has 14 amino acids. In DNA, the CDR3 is TGTGCCACCAGCAGAGATCGTAGCCCCGGGGAGCTGTTTTTT. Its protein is CATSRDRSPGELFF.

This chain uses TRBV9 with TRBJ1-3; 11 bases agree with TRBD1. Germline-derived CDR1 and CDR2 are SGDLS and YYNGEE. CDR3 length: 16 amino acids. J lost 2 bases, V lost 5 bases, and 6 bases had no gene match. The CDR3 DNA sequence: TGTGCCAGCAGAAGGGGACAGGGGGGGACTGGAAACACCATATATTTT. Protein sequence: CASRRGQGGTGNTIYF.

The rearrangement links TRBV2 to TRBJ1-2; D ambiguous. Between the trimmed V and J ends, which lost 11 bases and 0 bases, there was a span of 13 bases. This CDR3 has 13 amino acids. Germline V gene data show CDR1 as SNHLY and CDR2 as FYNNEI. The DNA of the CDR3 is TGTGCCGGTGGTGGGTTTGCTAACTATGGCTACACCTTC. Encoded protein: CAGGGFANYGYTF.

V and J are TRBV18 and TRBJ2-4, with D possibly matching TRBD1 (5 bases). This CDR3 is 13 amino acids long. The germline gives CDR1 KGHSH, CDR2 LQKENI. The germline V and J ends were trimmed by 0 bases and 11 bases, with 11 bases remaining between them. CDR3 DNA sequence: TGTGCCAGCTCACCACCAGGGGATTCATTTCAGTACTTC. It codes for CASSPPGDSFQYF.

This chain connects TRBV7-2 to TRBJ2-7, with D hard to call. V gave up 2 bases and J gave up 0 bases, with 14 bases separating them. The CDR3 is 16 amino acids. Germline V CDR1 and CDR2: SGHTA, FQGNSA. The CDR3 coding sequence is TGTGCCAGCAGCTTATTTCACTCCCGCGCCTCCTACGAGCAGTACTTC. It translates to CASSLFHSRASYEQYF.

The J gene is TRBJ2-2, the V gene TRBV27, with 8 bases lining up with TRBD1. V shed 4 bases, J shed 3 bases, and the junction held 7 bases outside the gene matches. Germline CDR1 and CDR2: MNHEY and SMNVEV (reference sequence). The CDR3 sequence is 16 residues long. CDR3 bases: TGTGCCAGCAGTTCCCATTGGACAGGGTACACCGGGGAGCTGTTTTTT. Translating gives CASSSHWTGYTGELFF.

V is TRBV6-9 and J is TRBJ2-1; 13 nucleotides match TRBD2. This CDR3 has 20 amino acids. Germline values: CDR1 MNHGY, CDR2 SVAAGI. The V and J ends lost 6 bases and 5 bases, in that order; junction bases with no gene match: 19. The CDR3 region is CASRDDATSGRTGEDNEQFF. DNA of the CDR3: TGTGCCAGCAGAGACGACGCGACTAGCGGGAGGACGGGCGAAGACAATGAGCAGTTCTTC.

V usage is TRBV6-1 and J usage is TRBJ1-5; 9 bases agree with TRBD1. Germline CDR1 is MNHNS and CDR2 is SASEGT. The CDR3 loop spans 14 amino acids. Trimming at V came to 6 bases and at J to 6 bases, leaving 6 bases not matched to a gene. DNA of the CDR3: TGTGCCAGCAGGCCCACAGGGGGCCGTCAGCCCCAGCATTTT. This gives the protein CASRPTGGRQPQHF.

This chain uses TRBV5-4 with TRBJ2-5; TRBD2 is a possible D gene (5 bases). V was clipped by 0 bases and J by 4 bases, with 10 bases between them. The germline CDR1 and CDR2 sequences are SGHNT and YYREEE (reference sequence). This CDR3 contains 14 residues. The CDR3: CASSLVSGRETQYF. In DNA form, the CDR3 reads TGTGCCAGCAGCTTGGTCAGTGGGAGAGAGACCCAGTACTTC.

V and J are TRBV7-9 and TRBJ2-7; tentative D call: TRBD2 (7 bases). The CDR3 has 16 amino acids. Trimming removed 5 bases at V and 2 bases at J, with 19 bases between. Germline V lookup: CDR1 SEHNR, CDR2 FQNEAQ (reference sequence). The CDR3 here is CASSPYRGTTTYEQYF. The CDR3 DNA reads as TGTGCCAGCAGCCCCTATAGGGGGACTACAACCTACGAGCAGTACTTC. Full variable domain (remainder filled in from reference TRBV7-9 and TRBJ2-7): DTGVSQNPRHKITKRGQNVTFRCDPISEHNRLYWYRQTLGQGPEFLTYFQNEAQLEKSRLLSDRFSAERPKGSFSTLEIQRTEQGDSAMYLCASSPYRGTTTYEQYFGPGTRLTVT.

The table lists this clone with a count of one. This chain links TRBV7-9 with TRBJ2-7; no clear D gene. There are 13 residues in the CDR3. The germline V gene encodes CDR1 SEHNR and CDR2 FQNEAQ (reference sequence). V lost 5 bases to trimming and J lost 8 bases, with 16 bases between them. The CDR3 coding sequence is TGTGCCAGCAGCCGTGATGCAGAGTACAAGCAGTACTTC. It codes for CASSRDAEYKQYF.

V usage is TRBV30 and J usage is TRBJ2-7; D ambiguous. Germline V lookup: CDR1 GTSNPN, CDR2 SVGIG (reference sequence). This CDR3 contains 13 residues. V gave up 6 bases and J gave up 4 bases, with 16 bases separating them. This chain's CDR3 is CACDSASTYEQYF. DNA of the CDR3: TGTGCCTGCGACTCGGCTAGTACGTACGAGCAGTACTTC.